Each of the 2 T cell receptor beta chains below was sequenced from the same sample in a study of blood T cell repertoires in COVID-19. The protocol was immunoSEQ multiplex PCR, while the TCRdb copy is restricted to in-frame clones and leaves out a portion. Of roughly 160,000 clones detected, roughly 80% appear once; the ten largest clones hold about 10%. The sample was PBMCs or T cells enriched from blood (not recorded which). All receptors derive from a man aged 45-60 years who had recovered from COVID-19.

Here the CDR3 reads CASSLSATSGTPYEQYF. Written as DNA, the CDR3 is TGTGCCAGCAGTTTATCTGCGACTAGCGGGACCCCTTACGAGCAGTACTTC. The V and J genes are TRBV27 and TRBJ2-7; TRBD2 matches at 11 bases. This CDR3 comprises 17 residues. Germline lookup yields CDR1 MNHEY and CDR2 SMNVEV (reference sequence). V was pared by 0 bases and J by 4 bases, with 8 bases of the junction left unmatched.

CDR3 DNA: TGTGCCAGTAGAAGTTACTCAGATACGCAGTATTTT. This encodes CASRSYSDTQYF. The chain recombines TRBV19 with TRBJ2-3; D remains unclear. Trimming pared 6 bases from V and 4 bases from J, leaving 8 bases between. Looked up from germline, CDR1 is LNHDA and CDR2 is SQIVND (reference sequence). The CDR3 consists of 12 residues.